These T cell receptor beta chains were read from a single sample in a study of cytomegalovirus exposure and HLA in healthy donors. The repertoire was sequenced with immunoSEQ multiplex PCR; TCRdb's copy has only in-frame clones and lacks some. The sample lists 180,000 or so clones, approximately 72% occurring once. Input material: PBMCs. Receptors were obtained from a human donor in good health. The conserved cysteine and the conserved F or W are not part of the CDR3 here. Each record gives: V gene, CDR3 length, CDR3 protein.

V gene: TRBV5-1; CDR3 length: 14; CDR3 protein: ASSLTRARGQETQY
V gene: TRBV6-1; CDR3 length: 12; CDR3 protein: ASIPGTNTGELF
V gene: TRBV9; CDR3 length: 12; CDR3 protein: ASSRDIHTYEQY
V gene: TRBV5-4; CDR3 length: 12; CDR3 protein: ASSPRAPGETQY
V gene: TRBV4-2; CDR3 length: 15; CDR3 protein: ASSRRGTSGGADTQY
V gene: TRBV19; CDR3 length: 13; CDR3 protein: ATATGAGGNQPQH
V gene: TRBV6-4; CDR3 length: 12; CDR3 protein: ASTPDRGDYEAF
V gene: TRBV6-6; CDR3 length: 13; CDR3 protein: ASSRAQGNEETQY
V gene: TRBV5-1; CDR3 length: 9; CDR3 protein: ASSARGEQY
V gene: TRBV10-3; CDR3 length: 10; CDR3 protein: AISEVSDEQY
V gene: TRBV5-6; CDR3 length: 12; CDR3 protein: ASSRAQLVETQY
V gene: TRBV7-3; CDR3 length: 11; CDR3 protein: ASSLTALAGLY
V gene: TRBV29-1; CDR3 length: 16; CDR3 protein: SVAGISTDFYSGNTIY
V gene: TRBV7-2; CDR3 length: 10; CDR3 protein: ASSQGLNEQF
V gene: TRBV5-1; CDR3 length: 12; CDR3 protein: ASSSGTGPDTQY
V gene: TRBV5-4; CDR3 length: 11; CDR3 protein: ASSPETGAGYT
V gene: TRBV7-6; CDR3 length: 12; CDR3 protein: ASSPGLDTDTQY
V gene: TRBV7-9; CDR3 length: 15; CDR3 protein: ASSLEIGGQGKNIQY
V gene: TRBV18; CDR3 length: 15; CDR3 protein: ASSPVGGANGDSPLH
V gene: TRBV5-6; CDR3 length: 13; CDR3 protein: ASSLAGYGQETQY
V gene: TRBV29-1; CDR3 length: 11; CDR3 protein: SVPQGKADTQY
V gene: TRBV2; CDR3 length: 11; CDR3 protein: ASLRDRQETQY
V gene: TRBV11-2; CDR3 length: 16; CDR3 protein: ASSFGLAGGPTYNEQF
V gene: TRBV14; CDR3 length: 15; CDR3 protein: ASSQDPRSSYNSPLH
V gene: TRBV2; CDR3 length: 11; CDR3 protein: ASSERPGLGAF
V gene: TRBV9; CDR3 length: 15; CDR3 protein: ASSVAGRGGAVDTQY
V gene: TRBV5-6; CDR3 length: 14; CDR3 protein: ASSSIFEGAGEKLF
V gene: TRBV27; CDR3 length: 11; CDR3 protein: ASSFGEHYEQY
V gene: TRBV29-1; CDR3 length: 10; CDR3 protein: SVGGAAYEQY
V gene: TRBV19; CDR3 length: 15; CDR3 protein: ASRTGADPGSNYGYT
V gene: TRBV7-3; CDR3 length: 13; CDR3 protein: ATAGGIGMGYTQY
V gene: TRBV11-2; CDR3 length: 15; CDR3 protein: ASSSPPDRVRSTEAF
V gene: TRBV7-2; CDR3 length: 14; CDR3 protein: ASSPSGTSGGETQY
V gene: TRBV6-6; CDR3 length: 14; CDR3 protein: ASSYRDIGLVEKLF
V gene: TRBV20-1; CDR3 length: 9; CDR3 protein: SARDLPGYT
V gene: TRBV9; CDR3 length: 14; CDR3 protein: ASSPRTGDSTDTQY
V gene: TRBV6-5; CDR3 length: 13; CDR3 protein: ASSYSWTGDYEQY
V gene: TRBV6-1; CDR3 length: 13; CDR3 protein: AISQQGSGTYEQY
V gene: TRBV4-2; CDR3 length: 14; CDR3 protein: ASSQGWGGGEQPQH
V gene: TRBV5-6; CDR3 length: 12; CDR3 protein: ASSLGGENSPLH
V gene: TRBV4-1; CDR3 length: 14; CDR3 protein: ASSPLGGAGTGELF